These 26 T cell receptor beta chains were all obtained from the same sample, sequenced in a study of T cells in Graves' hyperthyroidism and ophthalmopathy. RNA transcripts gave rise to amplified TCR beta CDR3 regions. In the first-round RT-PCR of the TCR CDR3, the HTBI primer set was used. TCRdb reprocessed the multiplex PCR reads via MiXCR and lists one record per CDR3 protein. The table includes roughly 380,000 distinct CDR3 sequences, less than 20% detected once. The sequencing input was blood. These TCRs come from a woman aged 40-49 years with Graves' ophthalmopathy.

This clonotype has a count of ten or more. This chain uses TRBV6-1 with TRBJ1-2, with D possibly being TRBD1 (5 bases). V lost 5 bases to trimming and J lost 4 bases, with 17 bases between them. Germline V gives CDR1 MNHNS, CDR2 SASEGT. CDR3 size: 15 residues. CDR3 in DNA: TGTGCCAGCAGTATGGGCTTTGACGGGGCCTATGGCTACACCTTC. It codes for CASSMGFDGAYGYTF.

This clonotype was observed at least ten times. The CDR3 nucleotides read TGTGCCAGCAGTGATACAAGCGGGAGGGCCGGGGAAGAGACCCAGTACTTC. It translates to CASSDTSGRAGEETQYF. The chain is built from TRBV28 and TRBJ2-5; 10 bases align to TRBD2. Trimming cost V 5 bases and J 3 bases; bases outside gene matches: 12. The CDR3 extends over 17 amino acids. CDR1 and CDR2 from the germline V gene are MDHEN and SYDVKM.

The chain has TRBV12-3 or TRBV12-4 and TRBJ1-2; tentatively, D is TRBD1 (6 bases). CDR3 length: 15 amino acids. Trimming shortened V by 4 bases and J by 2 bases, and 14 bases separated the two germline ends. The CDR3 reads CASSSPGDGNYGYTF. CDR3 sequence (DNA): TGTGCCAGCAGTTCGCCAGGGGACGGCAACTATGGCTACACCTTC.

This clonotype has only a few counts. The V and J genes are TRBV29-1 and TRBJ2-7; TRBD1 agrees at 8 bases. CDR1 and CDR2 from the germline V gene are SQVTM and ANQGSEA. The CDR3 loop spans 14 amino acids. Trimming cost V 1 base and J 3 bases; bases outside gene matches: 5. The CDR3 protein is CSVEVRDRNYEQYF. CDR3 DNA: TGCAGCGTTGAAGTCCGGGACAGGAACTACGAGCAGTACTTC.

This clonotype occurred many times. The chain carries TRBV27 and TRBJ1-1; tentative D call: TRBD1 (6 bases). The CDR3 runs 13 residues. Trimming left V 5 bases short and J 3 bases short, with 10 bases between. Per the germline V gene, CDR1 is MNHEY and CDR2 is SMNVEV (reference sequence). Here the CDR3 reads CASSVQGYTEAFF. Written as DNA, the CDR3 is TGTGCCAGCAGTGTACAGGGCTACACTGAAGCTTTCTTT.

V is TRBV16 and J is TRBJ2-7; 8 bases are shared with TRBD1. The CDR3 extends over 14 amino acids. Trimming removed 2 bases from V and 3 bases from J; junction bases left unmatched: 3. Germline V lookup: CDR1 KGHSY, CDR2 FQNENV. The CDR3 sequence: CASSQPGQVYEQYF. The DNA of the CDR3 is TGTGCCAGCAGCCAACCGGGACAGGTCTACGAGCAGTACTTC.

This chain connects TRBV3-1 to TRBJ1-1, with TRBD1 as a possible D gene (5 bases). The CDR3 spans 15 residues. Trimming stripped 3 bases from V and 0 bases from J, with 11 bases between. Germline CDR1 reads LGHDT; CDR2 reads YNNKEL (reference sequence). The chain's CDR3 is CASSQTLGVNTEAFF. The CDR3 DNA is TGTGCCAGCAGCCAGACCCTGGGGGTGAACACTGAAGCTTTCTTT.

Ten or more counts support this clonotype. The chain joins TRBV24-1 to TRBJ2-2; 7 nucleotides agree with TRBD2. Germline V gene data show CDR1 as KGHDR and CDR2 as SFDVKD. Unmatched junction bases numbered 13, after V lost 2 bases and J lost 8 bases. This CDR3 has 17 residues. DNA for the CDR3: TGTGCCACCAGTGATTGGGGCCCTAGCGGAGCAGCGGGGGAGCTGTTTTTT. This sequence encodes CATSDWGPSGAAGELFF.

A note on this clonotype: The junction shows a germline mismatch at one end, possibly a read error. The rearrangement links TRBV27 to TRBJ2-2; TRBD2 aligns across 8 bases. The length of the CDR3 is 18 residues. The germline gives CDR1 MNHEY, CDR2 SMNVEV (reference sequence). The CDR3: CASTLRAGLASETGEPFF. DNA for the CDR3: TGTGCCAGCACCCTAAGAGCTGGACTAGCTTCAGAGACCGGGGAGCCGTTTTTT.

Many counts were recorded for this clonotype. CDR3 residues: CATALAGEGTDTQYF. The CDR3 DNA reads TGTGCCACCGCCCTAGCGGGAGAAGGCACAGATACGCAGTATTTT. The V and J genes are TRBV15 and TRBJ2-3; 10 positions agree with TRBD2. V dropped 8 bases and J dropped 1; count of bases not matched to a gene: 6. The germline V gene has CDR1 LNHNV and CDR2 YYDKDF (reference sequence). CDR3 length: 15 residues.

This clonotype has a count of ten or more. J is TRBJ1-1 and V is TRBV9; no firm D call. CDR1 is SGDLS and CDR2 is YYNGEE in the germline V gene. The CDR3 spans 14 residues. V shed 0 bases and J shed 3 bases, with 9 bases lying between them. The CDR3, as DNA: TGTGCCAGCAGCGTAGGGCCCGCTGACACTGAAGCTTTCTTT. Translating gives CASSVGPADTEAFF. Using reference TRBV9 and TRBJ1-1 for the parts outside the CDR3, the full variable domain is DSGVTQTPKHLITATGQRVTLRCSPRSGDLSVYWYQQSLDQGLQFLIQYYNGEERAKGNILERFSAQQFPDLHSELNLSSLELGDSALYFCASSVGPADTEAFFGQGTRLTVV.

This rearrangement joins TRBV6-2 or TRBV6-3 to TRBJ1-5; D unresolved. The germline V gene has CDR1 MNHEY and CDR2 SVGEGT. CDR3 length equals 16 residues. Trimming removed 5 bases from V and 3 bases from J, with 17 bases in between. CDR3 protein: CASSRPAASSNQPQHF. In DNA, the CDR3 is TGTGCCAGCAGTCGACCGGCTGCCTCTTCCAATCAGCCCCAGCATTTT.

In its sample, this clonotype was seen many times. The CDR3, as DNA: TGTGCCAGCAGTTCCGACCGTAACTCCTACGAGCAGTACTTC. This gives the protein CASSSDRNSYEQYF. The rearrangement uses TRBV27 and TRBJ2-7; D is unclear. The length of the CDR3 is 14 residues. Germline-derived CDR1 and CDR2 are MNHEY and SMNVEV (reference sequence). V lost 4 bases to trimming and J lost 0 bases, with 10 bases between them.

This clonotype was observed at least ten times. The rearrangement joins TRBV20-1 to TRBJ2-2; unclear D gene. Germline V CDR1 and CDR2: DFQATT, SNEGSKA (reference sequence). The CDR3 is made up of 15 amino acids. V lost 1 base, J lost 2 bases, and 11 bases lay in between. In DNA, the CDR3 is TGCAGTGCTAGAGTGGCAAATCCAAACACCGGGGAGCTGTTTTTT. It specifies CSARVANPNTGELFF.

This clonotype has ten or more counts. The chain links TRBV6-2 or TRBV6-3 to TRBJ1-5; TRBD1 agrees at 7 bases. The CDR3 is 17 amino acids. J gave up 2 bases and V 2 bases, and 9 bases lay outside the gene matches. Germline V gene data show CDR1 as MNHEY and CDR2 as SVGEGT. The CDR3 spells CASSYDLGGGGNQPQHF. CDR3 sequence (DNA): TGTGCCAGCAGTTACGATCTAGGAGGGGGCGGCAATCAGCCCCAGCATTTT.

This clonotype turned up a few times. The chain uses TRBV4-3 and TRBJ1-6; unclear D gene. The CDR3 covers 19 residues. Trimming shortened V by 0 bases and J by 0 bases, and 15 bases separated the two germline ends. CDR1 is LGHNA and CDR2 is YSLEER in the germline V gene. This CDR3 is CASSQDHEGGSSYNSPLHF. In DNA, the CDR3 is TGCGCCAGCAGCCAAGATCATGAGGGTGGTAGCTCCTATAATTCACCCCTCCACTTT.

This clonotype was detected ten times or more. V gene TRBV5-1 combines with J gene TRBJ2-7, with 7 bases lining up with TRBD2. The junction had 9 bases not matched to a gene; V was cut back by 1 base and J by 2 bases. This CDR3 has 16 amino acids. The germline V gene has CDR1 SGHRS and CDR2 YFSETQ. The CDR3: CASSLKGGSLAYEQYF. The DNA for the CDR3 is TGCGCCAGCAGCTTGAAAGGCGGGAGTTTGGCCTACGAGCAGTACTTC.

This clonotype was detected ten times or more. This rearrangement joins TRBV6-1 to TRBJ2-1; perhaps D is TRBD1 or TRBD2 (7 bases each). This CDR3 has 14 residues. With 7 bases removed from V and 2 bases from J, the gap between germline ends came to 12 bases. In germline, CDR1 is MNHNS, CDR2 SASEGT. For the CDR3, the DNA is TGTGCCAGCACCCAGGGGGGGGCCTACAATGAGCAGTTCTTC. Translation: CASTQGGAYNEQFF.

This clonotype was observed many times. The V gene is TRBV29-1, the J gene TRBJ2-2; the D is unclear. Trimming took 4 bases from V and 3 from J, leaving 3 bases between them. Germline V CDR1 and CDR2: SQVTM, ANQGSEA. This CDR3 region has 11 residues. The CDR3 DNA reads as TGCAGCGTTGCCTACACCGGGGAGCTGTTTTTT. Encoded protein: CSVAYTGELFF.

This clonotype was counted at least ten times. This chain uses TRBV29-1 with TRBJ2-7; the D is unclear. The germline gives CDR1 SQVTM, CDR2 ANQGSEA. The CDR3 totals 15 residues. Trimming pared 8 bases from V and 3 bases from J, leaving 23 bases between. CDR3 loop: CSKGHSLVYDYEQYF. As DNA, the CDR3 is TGCAGCAAAGGGCATTCTTTGGTATATGACTACGAGCAGTACTTC.

As to this clonotype: A much larger clone differs by one base, so this may be a read error. The gene calls are TRBV6-5 and TRBJ1-1; D not resolved. Germline V lookup: CDR1 MNHEY, CDR2 SVGAGI. CDR3 length: 11 amino acids. The CDR3 region is CAISSQREAFF. CDR3 in DNA: TGTGCCATCAGTTCACAAAGGGAAGCTTTCTTT.

Ten or more counts support this clonotype. The chain recombines TRBV11-2 with TRBJ2-7, with TRBD2 identical over 8 bases. The trim removed 1 base at V and 5 bases at J, leaving 16 bases unmatched. Germline CDR1 and CDR2: SGHAT and FQNNGV. The CDR3 totals 18 residues. Written as DNA, the CDR3 is TGTGCCAGCAGCTTAGGAGAAATAGCGGGATCCTTTTGGGACGAGCAGTACTTC. Encoded protein: CASSLGEIAGSFWDEQYF.

The chain has TRBV20-1 and TRBJ2-2; possibly TRBD1 for D (5 bases). Germline CDR1 is DFQATT and CDR2 is SNEGSKA (reference sequence). CDR3 length equals 14 residues. V lost 6 bases and J lost 4, with 15 bases in between. The CDR3 protein is CSAPARVPTGELFF. In DNA, the CDR3 is TGCAGTGCCCCAGCCAGGGTCCCCACCGGGGAGCTGTTTTTT.

This chain uses TRBV20-1 with TRBJ1-5, with D tentatively TRBD1 (5 bases). From germline, CDR1 is DFQATT and CDR2 SNEGSKA (reference sequence). The CDR3 runs 13 residues. CDR3 protein: CSARGVANQPQHF. CDR3 in DNA: TGCAGCGCCCGAGGGGTTGCCAATCAGCCCCAGCATTTT.

This clonotype was observed at least ten times. The chain employs TRBV27 and TRBJ1-5; the match to TRBD1 covers 9 bases. The germline CDR1 and CDR2 sequences are MNHEY and SMNVEV (reference sequence). The CDR3 length is 15 residues. With 3 bases clipped from V and 5 bases from J, the junction kept 5 bases outside the gene matches. The CDR3 is CASSFHRGHYQPQHF. CDR3 in DNA: TGTGCCAGCAGTTTTCACAGGGGGCACTATCAGCCCCAGCATTTT.

The chain carries TRBV6-2 or TRBV6-3 and TRBJ2-5, with 8 bases that match TRBD1. There are 16 residues in the CDR3. V shed 10 bases, J shed 5 bases, and the junction held 18 bases outside the gene matches. Germline V gives CDR1 MNHEY, CDR2 SVGEGT. CDR3 residues: CATRATGTGDEETQYF. The CDR3 DNA reads as TGTGCCACCAGGGCCACCGGGACAGGCGACGAGGAGACCCAGTACTTC.